This entry lists 4 T cell receptor beta chains sequenced from one sample in a study of control samples from healthy donors and cancer patients. The assay was immunoSEQ multiplex PCR, and TCRdb's table has in-frame clones only and misses some. This table has 70,000 to 90,000 clones, 94% appearing once. The specimen sequenced was blood. The receptors shown here come from a woman in her 40s in good health.

The chain combines TRBV5-1 with TRBJ2-7; D possibly corresponds to TRBD1 (5 bases). CDR3 size: 14 residues. CDR1 and CDR2 (germline): SGHRS, YFSETQ. Trimming stripped 0 bases from V and 4 bases from J, with 11 bases between. Here the CDR3 reads CASSLARVPYEQYF. DNA of the CDR3: TGCGCCAGCAGCTTGGCCAGGGTCCCTTACGAGCAGTACTTC.

This clone was observed a handful of times. This chain links TRBV6-2 or TRBV6-3 with TRBJ1-2; perhaps TRBD1 as D (6 bases). Germline V gene lookup returns CDR1 MNHEY and CDR2 SVGEGT. The CDR3 runs 14 residues. Trimming took 5 bases from V and 0 from J, leaving 10 bases between them. This CDR3 is CASSIGQTNYGYTF. As DNA, the CDR3 is TGTGCCAGCAGTATCGGACAGACTAACTATGGCTACACCTTC.

This clone turned up a few times. The chain uses TRBV19 and TRBJ2-5, with TRBD1 as a possible D gene (6 bases). The CDR3 length is 16 residues. Germline-derived CDR1 and CDR2 are LNHDA and SQIVND (reference sequence). Between the trimmed V and J ends, which lost 0 bases and 2 bases, there was a span of 13 bases. This CDR3 is CASSIETGRMQETQYF. DNA for the CDR3: TGTGCCAGTAGTATAGAGACAGGCAGAATGCAAGAGACCCAGTACTTC.

This sequence joins TRBV19 and TRBJ2-3; a possible D gene is TRBD2 (6 bases). Per germline, CDR1 LNHDA and CDR2 SQIVND (reference sequence). V lost 10 bases and J 2 bases, leaving 16 bases between the germline ends. The CDR3 is made up of 14 amino acids. CDR3 bases: TGTGCCACGTCCATGGAGGGAGTCACAGATACGCAGTATTTT. Residues: CATSMEGVTDTQYF. The whole variable domain, remainder taken from reference TRBV19 and TRBJ2-3, is DGGITQSPKYLFRKEGQNVTLSCEQNLNHDAMYWYRQDPGQGLRLIYYSQIVNDFQKGDIAEGYSVSREKKESFPLTVTSAQKNPTAFYLCATSMEGVTDTQYFGPGTRLTVL.